This is a list of T cell receptor beta chains from one sample in a study of metastatic and nonmetastatic thyroid tumors. MiXCR re-clonotyped the PCR reads for TCRdb. This repertoire shows fewer than 12,000 clones, 25% to 35% found once; its top ten account for about 11%. Sequencing input: tumor tissue. These receptors were collected from a male donor with papillary thyroid cancer or a benign thyroid nodule (not recorded which). Some clones in this sample may be carry-over from other donors' samples. Each CDR3 is given with its conserved first and last residue. A D gene is named only where the DNA matches it firmly. Some rows mark clone size as missing; the rest say once, few, many or name a class of expanded clone.

d_call	v_call	j_call	clone_size	cdr3_aa	cdr3_nt
TRBD2	TRBV19	TRBJ2-7	medium-sized	CASSIVWRESEQYF	TGTGCCAGTAGTATAGTTTGGCGGGAGTCCGAGCAGTACTTC
.	TRBV6-1	TRBJ2-3	.	CASSWSPGDTDTQYF	TGTGCCAGCAGTTGGTCGCCCGGGGACACAGATACGCAGTATTTT
TRBD1	TRBV20-1	TRBJ1-5	medium-sized	CSATWRQGARSQHF	TGCAGTGCTACGTGGAGACAGGGGGCCAGGTCCCAGCATTTT
.	TRBV15	TRBJ2-7	few	CATSRDQGFYEQYF	TGTGCCACCAGCAGAGATCAGGGTTTTTACGAGCAGTACTTC
.	TRBV7-2	TRBJ1-5	medium-sized	CASSLNQVGQPQHF	TGTGCCAGCAGCTTAAACCAAGTGGGTCAGCCCCAGCATTTT
TRBD1	TRBV12-3/TRBV12-4	TRBJ2-2	few	CASSAQGNAGELFF	TGTGCCAGCAGCGCACAGGGGAATGCCGGGGAGCTGTTTTTT
.	TRBV11-2	TRBJ1-1	many	CASSSPIDSQLNTEASF	TGTGCCAGCAGCTCACCGATTGATTCACAGTTGAACACTGAAGCTTCCTTT
.	TRBV6-1	TRBJ2-7	.	CASQPGWDGSYEQYF	TGTGCCAGTCAGCCGGGCTGGGACGGCTCCTACGAGCAGTACTTC
TRBD2	TRBV11-2	TRBJ2-1	many	CASSGLRREGRNNEQFF	TGTGCCAGCAGCGGGCTTAGGCGGGAGGGCCGAAACAATGAGCAGTTCTTC
TRBD1	TRBV4-1	TRBJ1-2	.	CASSQDPQGAQANGYTF	TGCGCCAGCAGCCAAGACCCCCAGGGGGCGCAGGCTAATGGCTACACCTTC
TRBD1	TRBV20-1	TRBJ1-6	medium-sized	CSTRGTDNSPLHF	TGCTCTACTCGCGGGACAGATAATTCACCCCTCCACTTT
TRBD2	TRBV6-5	TRBJ2-3	few	CASSYLSASGTSTDTQYF	TGTGCCAGCAGCTATTTGAGTGCTAGCGGGACCAGCACAGATACGCAGTATTTT
TRBD2	TRBV11-1	TRBJ2-1	.	CASSLVGTSNYEQFF	TGTGCCAGCAGCTTAGTAGGGACTAGTAACTATGAGCAGTTCTTC
.	TRBV6-1	TRBJ1-1	medium-sized	CASSEFGWGTEAFF	TGTGCCAGCAGTGAATTTGGATGGGGCACTGAAGCTTTCTTT
.	TRBV27	TRBJ2-2	medium-sized	CASKRVTGELFF	TGTGCCAGCAAACGTGTCACCGGGGAGCTGTTTTTT
TRBD1	TRBV27	TRBJ2-7	medium-sized	CASSPDRGTYEQYF	TGTGCCAGCAGTCCGGACAGGGGCACCTACGAGCAGTACTTC
TRBD2	TRBV20-1	TRBJ2-3	.	CSARDSGRGTDTQYF	TGCAGTGCTAGAGACAGCGGGAGGGGTACAGATACGCAGTATTTT
.	TRBV18	TRBJ1-2	many	CASSPPVDYGYTF	TGTGCCAGCTCACCACCGGTTGACTATGGCTACACCTTC
.	TRBV11-1	TRBJ2-1	many	CASSSPSWGAYEQFF	TGTGCCAGCAGCTCCCCCAGTTGGGGCGCATACGAGCAGTTCTTC
.	TRBV30	TRBJ1-2	.	CAWSAGQGYTF	TGTGCCTGGAGTGCGGGACAAGGCTACACCTTC
TRBD1	TRBV5-1	TRBJ2-7	medium-sized	CASSLEQGAREQYF	TGCGCCAGCAGCTTGGAACAGGGGGCTCGCGAGCAGTACTTC
.	TRBV6-1	TRBJ1-3	medium-sized	CASTLSTGHSGNTIYF	TGTGCCAGCACCCTTTCCACAGGGCACTCTGGAAACACCATATATTTT
.	TRBV5-5	TRBJ2-5	many	CASSALRGAQETQYF	TGTGCCAGCAGCGCCCTGAGGGGGGCCCAAGAGACCCAGTACTTC
TRBD2	TRBV11-1	TRBJ2-1	.	CASRAPAGVYNDQFF	TGTGCCAGCAGGGCCCCAGCGGGAGTCTACAATGATCAGTTCTTC
TRBD1	TRBV7-2	TRBJ1-2	.	CASSDRGIDGYTF	TGTGCCAGCAGCGACAGGGGGATAGATGGCTACACCTTC
.	TRBV28	TRBJ2-7	.	CAIISYEQYF	TGTGCCATCATCTCTTACGAGCAGTACTTC
.	TRBV18	TRBJ1-3	medium-sized	CASSPGAGNTIYF	TGTGCCAGCTCACCGGGGGCTGGAAACACCATATATTTT
.	TRBV19	TRBJ2-7	.	CASKHPSNHYEQYF	TGTGCCAGTAAGCATCCCTCGAACCATTACGAGCAGTACTTC
TRBD1	TRBV27	TRBJ2-2	medium-sized	CASSLGTGVWGNPTGELFF	TGTGCCAGCAGTTTGGGGACAGGGGTGTGGGGCAATCCAACCGGGGAGCTGTTTTTT
TRBD2	TRBV18	TRBJ2-3	once	CASSPKTSGIGTDTQYF	TGTGCCAGCTCACCCAAGACTAGCGGGATTGGGACAGATACGCAGTATTTT
.	TRBV12-3/TRBV12-4	TRBJ2-3	few	CASSLTDTQYF	TGTGCCAGCAGCCTCACAGATACGCAGTATTTT
TRBD1	TRBV6-1	TRBJ2-7	few	CASSPDRRTGASYEQYF	TGTGCCAGCAGCCCGGATCGGCGGACAGGGGCGTCCTACGAGCAGTACTTC
.	TRBV27	TRBJ1-2	.	CASRMGAFDGYTF	TGTGCCAGCAGAATGGGGGCCTTCGATGGCTACACCTTC
.	TRBV5-1	TRBJ2-1	many	CASSWVGTPSSYNEQFF	TGCGCCAGCAGCTGGGTGGGGACTCCGAGCTCCTACAATGAGCAGTTCTTC
TRBD1	TRBV20-1	TRBJ1-5	.	CSANLEQGGNQPQHF	TGCAGTGCCAACCTTGAGCAGGGGGGAAATCAGCCCCAGCATTTT
TRBD2	TRBV11-1	TRBJ2-1	.	CASSLKGGASPGNEQFF	TGTGCCAGCAGCTTAAAGGGAGGGGCTAGCCCGGGAAATGAGCAGTTCTTC
TRBD1	TRBV7-2	TRBJ1-4	medium-sized	CASSLARTGGEKLFF	TGTGCCAGCAGCTTAGCCAGGACAGGGGGTGAAAAACTGTTTTTT
.	TRBV5-1	TRBJ2-3	large	CASSRGTGTSSTDTQYF	TGCGCCAGCAGCAGGGGTACCGGGACATCTAGCACAGATACGCAGTATTTT
.	TRBV11-1	TRBJ2-1	.	CASSLGQGGGNEQFF	TGTGCCAGCAGCTTAGGTCAGGGAGGTGGAAATGAGCAGTTCTTC
TRBD1	TRBV12-3/TRBV12-4	TRBJ1-5	medium-sized	CASSATGGLYSNQPQHF	TGTGCCAGCAGTGCAACAGGGGGGCTGTATAGCAATCAGCCCCAGCATTTT
TRBD2	TRBV11-2	TRBJ2-2	.	CASSLGGLAASGELFF	TGTGCCAGCAGCTTAGGGGGACTAGCGGCCTCCGGGGAGCTGTTTTTT
TRBD2	TRBV9	TRBJ2-1	.	CASSEKAGAYYNEQFF	TGTGCCAGCAGCGAGAAAGCGGGAGCATACTACAATGAGCAGTTCTTC
.	TRBV6-1	TRBJ2-5	few	CASSAQRGTQYF	TGTGCCAGCAGCGCTCAACGGGGGACCCAGTACTTC
TRBD1	TRBV6-5	TRBJ1-2	few	CASSSDRGRAYGYTF	TGTGCCAGCAGTTCTGACAGGGGGCGGGCCTATGGCTACACCTTC
TRBD2	TRBV11-1	TRBJ2-1	.	CASSYDGREEFF	TGTGCCAGCAGCTATGACGGGCGGGAGGAGTTCTTC
.	TRBV5-1	TRBJ1-1	many	CASSLYPDGNTEAFF	TGCGCCAGCAGCCTCTACCCGGACGGGAACACTGAAGCTTTCTTT
.	TRBV2	TRBJ2-5	.	CARPLETQYF	TGTGCCAGACCTTTAGAGACCCAGTACTTC
.	TRBV19	TRBJ1-5	medium-sized	CASSPPPSQHF	TGTGCCAGTAGTCCCCCCCCGTCCCAGCATTTT
TRBD2	TRBV27	TRBJ2-6	medium-sized	CASSLGFAGGLPGANVLTF	TGTGCCAGCAGTTTAGGCTTCGCGGGAGGGCTTCCTGGGGCCAACGTCCTGACTTTC
.	TRBV20-1	TRBJ2-7	.	CSARRRVEYEQYF	TGCAGTGCTCGGAGGAGGGTAGAATACGAGCAGTACTTC
.	TRBV4-1	TRBJ2-5	.	CASSLGGGRSQETQYF	TGCGCCAGCTCACTGGGAGGAGGGAGGAGTCAAGAGACCCAGTACTTC
.	TRBV7-6	TRBJ1-3	medium-sized	CASSPGPSRGTIYF	TGTGCCAGCAGCCCGGGGCCCTCCCGGGGCACCATATATTTT
.	TRBV4-2	TRBJ2-7	many	CASSQKEGAGSYEQYF	TGTGCCAGCAGCCAAAAAGAAGGGGCGGGTTCCTACGAGCAGTACTTC
TRBD2	TRBV7-3	TRBJ2-1	many	CASSLKLAGGVSYNEQFF	TGTGCCAGCAGCTTAAAACTAGCGGGAGGGGTCTCCTACAATGAGCAGTTCTTC
TRBD1	TRBV5-5	TRBJ1-2	.	CAISSDGQVAGYGYTF	TGTGCCATCAGCTCGGACGGACAGGTGGCAGGTTATGGCTACACCTTC